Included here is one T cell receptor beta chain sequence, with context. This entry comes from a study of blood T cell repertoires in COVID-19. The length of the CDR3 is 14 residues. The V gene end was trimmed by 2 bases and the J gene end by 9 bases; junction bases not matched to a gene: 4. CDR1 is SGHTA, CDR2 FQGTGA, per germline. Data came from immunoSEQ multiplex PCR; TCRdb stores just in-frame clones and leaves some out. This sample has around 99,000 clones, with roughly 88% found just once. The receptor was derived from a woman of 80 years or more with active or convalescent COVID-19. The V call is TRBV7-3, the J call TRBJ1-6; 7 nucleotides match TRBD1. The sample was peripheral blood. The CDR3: CASSLGQAASPLHF. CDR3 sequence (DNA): TGTGCCAGCAGCTTAGGACAGGCGGCTTCACCCCTCCACTTT.